This is a list of T cell receptor beta chains from one sample in a study of OX40 agonist ivuxolimab in advanced cancers. Assay used: immunoSEQ multiplex PCR; TCRdb lists only in-frame clones, some missing. The repertoire holds about 120,000 clones, with approximately 92% as singletons. The starting material was CD4+ or CD8+ T cells sorted from blood, obtained in a trial of the OX40 agonist ivuxolimab. These receptors were taken from an adult with an advanced solid tumor such as melanoma, head and neck, liver or kidney cancer. Each CDR3 is given with its conserved first and last residue. A D gene is named only where the DNA matches it firmly. The listing skips clone size in some rows; elsewhere it reads once, few, many or a size class.

clone size: .
V gene: TRBV7-9
J gene: TRBJ2-7
D gene: .
CDR3 length: 14
CDR3 protein: CASSLNGGPYEQYF
CDR3 DNA: TGTGCCAGCAGCTTAAACGGGGGGCCCTACGAGCAGTACTTC

clone size: .
V gene: TRBV28
J gene: TRBJ2-7
D gene: .
CDR3 length: 12
CDR3 protein: CASSSPLDEQYF
CDR3 DNA: TGTGCCAGCAGTTCCCCTCTCGACGAGCAGTACTTC

clone size: .
V gene: TRBV4-3
J gene: TRBJ1-2
D gene: .
CDR3 length: 15
CDR3 protein: CASSHLAGPENGYTF
CDR3 DNA: TGCGCCAGCAGCCATCTAGCGGGGCCAGAGAATGGCTACACCTTC

clone size: once
V gene: TRBV9
J gene: TRBJ2-2
D gene: .
CDR3 length: 15
CDR3 protein: CASSPVTVNTGELFF
CDR3 DNA: TGTGCCAGCAGCCCCGTGACAGTTAACACCGGGGAGCTGTTTTTT

clone size: once
V gene: TRBV21-1
J gene: TRBJ1-1
D gene: .
CDR3 length: 18
CDR3 protein: CASSKEGRDSVKNTEAFF
CDR3 DNA: TGTGCCAGCAGCAAAGAAGGCAGGGACAGCGTAAAGAACACTGAAGCTTTCTTT

clone size: .
V gene: TRBV19
J gene: TRBJ2-3
D gene: .
CDR3 length: 13
CDR3 protein: CASSKIDPDTQYF
CDR3 DNA: TGTGCCAGTAGTAAAATCGATCCAGATACGCAGTATTTT

clone size: .
V gene: TRBV30
J gene: TRBJ1-2
D gene: .
CDR3 length: 13
CDR3 protein: CAWTRGFFYGYTF
CDR3 DNA: TGTGCCTGGACCCGGGGGTTCTTTTATGGCTACACCTTC

clone size: .
V gene: TRBV7-2
J gene: TRBJ1-3
D gene: .
CDR3 length: 16
CDR3 protein: CASSAHGTGRGNTIYF
CDR3 DNA: TGTGCCAGCAGCGCCCACGGCACAGGGCGGGGAAACACCATATATTTT

clone size: .
V gene: TRBV18
J gene: TRBJ1-5
D gene: .
CDR3 length: 15
CDR3 protein: CASSPAGWSNQPQHF
CDR3 DNA: TGTGCCAGCTCACCGGCAGGTTGGAGCAATCAGCCCCAGCATTTT

clone size: .
V gene: TRBV7-2
J gene: TRBJ2-7
D gene: TRBD2
CDR3 length: 16
CDR3 protein: CASSPPGLAGAYEQYF
CDR3 DNA: TGTGCCAGCAGCCCTCCCGGACTAGCGGGAGCCTACGAGCAGTACTTC

clone size: .
V gene: TRBV10-1
J gene: TRBJ2-7
D gene: .
CDR3 length: 15
CDR3 protein: CASSAPGSHSYEQYF
CDR3 DNA: TGCGCCAGCAGTGCCCCAGGGTCCCACTCCTACGAGCAGTACTTC

clone size: .
V gene: TRBV19
J gene: TRBJ2-7
D gene: .
CDR3 length: 13
CDR3 protein: CASSTRRGDEQYF
CDR3 DNA: TGTGCCAGTAGTACCAGAAGGGGTGACGAGCAGTACTTC

clone size: .
V gene: TRBV20-1
J gene: TRBJ2-1
D gene: .
CDR3 length: 10
CDR3 protein: CSARFDEQFF
CDR3 DNA: TGCAGTGCTCGGTTCGATGAGCAGTTCTTC

clone size: .
V gene: TRBV11-3
J gene: TRBJ2-5
D gene: TRBD1
CDR3 length: 14
CDR3 protein: CASSSQGAGETQYF
CDR3 DNA: TGTGCCAGCAGTTCACAGGGGGCTGGAGAGACCCAGTACTTC

clone size: .
V gene: TRBV5-1
J gene: TRBJ2-7
D gene: TRBD1
CDR3 length: 15
CDR3 protein: CASSLLGTAPYEQYF
CDR3 DNA: TGCGCCAGCAGCTTGTTGGGGACAGCACCCTACGAGCAGTACTTC

clone size: once
V gene: TRBV7-7
J gene: TRBJ2-5
D gene: .
CDR3 length: 15
CDR3 protein: CASSSGPTGQETQYF
CDR3 DNA: TGTGCCAGCAGCTCGGGACCAACGGGACAAGAGACCCAGTACTTC

clone size: .
V gene: TRBV7-3
J gene: TRBJ2-5
D gene: .
CDR3 length: 13
CDR3 protein: CASSFGTQETQYF
CDR3 DNA: TGTGCCAGCAGCTTCGGGACACAAGAGACCCAGTACTTC

clone size: .
V gene: TRBV5-1
J gene: TRBJ2-5
D gene: .
CDR3 length: 15
CDR3 protein: CASSLDTGNQETQYF
CDR3 DNA: TGCGCCAGCAGCTTGGATACAGGAAACCAAGAGACCCAGTACTTC

clone size: .
V gene: TRBV5-1
J gene: TRBJ2-3
D gene: TRBD2
CDR3 length: 15
CDR3 protein: CASSPAGGTTDTQYF
CDR3 DNA: TGCGCCAGCAGCCCGGCCGGGGGGACCACAGATACGCAGTATTTT

clone size: .
V gene: TRBV14
J gene: TRBJ2-1
D gene: TRBD2
CDR3 length: 18
CDR3 protein: CASSQVPSGGSSYNEQFF
CDR3 DNA: TGTGCCAGCAGCCAAGTCCCCAGCGGGGGGTCCTCCTACAATGAGCAGTTCTTC

clone size: .
V gene: TRBV6-6
J gene: TRBJ1-1
D gene: .
CDR3 length: 14
CDR3 protein: CASRSGQPNTEAFF
CDR3 DNA: TGTGCCAGCAGGTCTGGACAGCCGAACACTGAAGCTTTCTTT

clone size: .
V gene: TRBV11-2
J gene: TRBJ2-2
D gene: TRBD1
CDR3 length: 16
CDR3 protein: CASSSGGQGNTGELFF
CDR3 DNA: TGTGCCAGCAGCTCGGGGGGACAGGGGAACACCGGGGAGCTGTTTTTT

clone size: .
V gene: TRBV19
J gene: TRBJ2-7
D gene: TRBD1
CDR3 length: 17
CDR3 protein: CASSMAGTGSLSYEQYF
CDR3 DNA: TGTGCCAGTAGTATGGCCGGGACAGGAAGTTTATCCTACGAGCAGTACTTC

clone size: once
V gene: TRBV6-1
J gene: TRBJ1-6
D gene: .
CDR3 length: 15
CDR3 protein: CASSEALRGRSPLHF
CDR3 DNA: TGTGCCAGCAGTGAAGCGCTGCGGGGTCGATCACCCCTCCACTTT

clone size: .
V gene: TRBV5-1
J gene: TRBJ1-2
D gene: .
CDR3 length: 12
CDR3 protein: CASSLDGYGYTF
CDR3 DNA: TGCGCCAGCAGCTTGGACGGGTATGGCTACACCTTC

clone size: .
V gene: TRBV5-8
J gene: TRBJ1-1
D gene: .
CDR3 length: 13
CDR3 protein: CASSLRGISEAFF
CDR3 DNA: TGTGCCAGCAGCTTAAGGGGTATCTCTGAAGCTTTCTTT

clone size: .
V gene: TRBV6-1
J gene: TRBJ2-3
D gene: .
CDR3 length: 13
CDR3 protein: CASSEVVTDTQYF
CDR3 DNA: TGTGCCAGCAGTGAAGTTGTAACAGATACGCAGTATTTT

clone size: .
V gene: TRBV25-1
J gene: TRBJ2-5
D gene: .
CDR3 length: 13
CDR3 protein: CASSDPGFGTQYF
CDR3 DNA: TGTGCCAGCAGTGACCCAGGGTTCGGGACCCAGTACTTC

clone size: .
V gene: TRBV10-2
J gene: TRBJ2-7
D gene: .
CDR3 length: 13
CDR3 protein: CASSPQGRYEQYF
CDR3 DNA: TGCGCCAGCAGTCCCCAGGGGCGGTACGAGCAGTACTTC

clone size: .
V gene: TRBV28
J gene: TRBJ1-2
D gene: .
CDR3 length: 11
CDR3 protein: CASSSQERYTF
CDR3 DNA: TGTGCCAGCAGTTCACAGGAACGCTACACCTTC

clone size: .
V gene: TRBV19
J gene: TRBJ1-4
D gene: .
CDR3 length: 16
CDR3 protein: CASSIEGHVPGEKLFF
CDR3 DNA: TGTGCCAGTAGTATAGAAGGACATGTGCCTGGGGAAAAACTGTTTTTT

clone size: .
V gene: TRBV7-6
J gene: TRBJ2-3
D gene: .
CDR3 length: 15
CDR3 protein: CASSLSPTRTDTQYF
CDR3 DNA: TGTGCCAGCAGCTTATCACCTACTCGCACAGATACGCAGTATTTT

clone size: .
V gene: TRBV6-1
J gene: TRBJ2-5
D gene: .
CDR3 length: 12
CDR3 protein: CATNGGGETQYF
CDR3 DNA: TGTGCCACCAATGGAGGGGGCGAGACCCAGTACTTC

clone size: .
V gene: TRBV27
J gene: TRBJ2-4
D gene: TRBD1
CDR3 length: 20
CDR3 protein: CASREFSRDRGSIAKNIQYF
CDR3 DNA: TGTGCCAGCAGAGAGTTCTCCAGGGACAGGGGATCCATAGCCAAAAACATTCAGTACTTC

clone size: once
V gene: TRBV19
J gene: TRBJ1-5
D gene: .
CDR3 length: 14
CDR3 protein: CASSRQGLNQPQHF
CDR3 DNA: TGTGCCAGTAGTAGGCAGGGACTAAATCAGCCCCAGCATTTT

clone size: once
V gene: TRBV29-1
J gene: TRBJ1-2
D gene: .
CDR3 length: 13
CDR3 protein: CSVEKGAFYGYTF
CDR3 DNA: TGCAGCGTTGAAAAGGGAGCCTTTTATGGCTACACCTTC

clone size: .
V gene: TRBV5-4
J gene: TRBJ1-2
D gene: TRBD1
CDR3 length: 14
CDR3 protein: CASSPQGGAAGYTF
CDR3 DNA: TGTGCCAGCAGCCCCCAAGGGGGCGCGGCTGGCTACACCTTC

clone size: .
V gene: TRBV30
J gene: TRBJ1-6
D gene: .
CDR3 length: 13
CDR3 protein: CAWSDRHVSPLHF
CDR3 DNA: TGTGCCTGGAGTGACAGACATGTGTCACCCCTCCACTTT

clone size: .
V gene: TRBV7-6
J gene: TRBJ1-3
D gene: .
CDR3 length: 14
CDR3 protein: CASSPGPSGNTIYF
CDR3 DNA: TGTGCCAGCAGCCCGGGACCCTCTGGAAACACCATATATTTT

clone size: .
V gene: TRBV5-4
J gene: TRBJ1-1
D gene: .
CDR3 length: 16
CDR3 protein: CASSLESWTVNTEAFF
CDR3 DNA: TGTGCCAGCAGCTTGGAATCCTGGACGGTGAACACTGAAGCTTTCTTT

clone size: once
V gene: TRBV28
J gene: TRBJ2-1
D gene: .
CDR3 length: 15
CDR3 protein: CASSPTGAGANEQFF
CDR3 DNA: TGTGCCAGCAGCCCTACTGGGGCGGGGGCCAATGAGCAGTTCTTC

clone size: .
V gene: TRBV5-1
J gene: TRBJ2-3
D gene: .
CDR3 length: 14
CDR3 protein: CASSLDSHTDTQYF
CDR3 DNA: TGCGCCAGCAGCTTGGACTCCCACACAGATACGCAGTATTTT

clone size: .
V gene: TRBV6-6
J gene: TRBJ1-5
D gene: .
CDR3 length: 13
CDR3 protein: CAGKGDPNQPQHF
CDR3 DNA: TGTGCCGGCAAAGGGGACCCCAATCAGCCCCAGCATTTT

clone size: .
V gene: TRBV18
J gene: TRBJ1-1
D gene: .
CDR3 length: 13
CDR3 protein: CASSPPSGAEAFF
CDR3 DNA: TGTGCCAGCTCACCACCATCAGGCGCTGAAGCTTTCTTT

clone size: .
V gene: TRBV7-2
J gene: TRBJ1-3
D gene: TRBD1
CDR3 length: 15
CDR3 protein: CASSPGTASGNTIYF
CDR3 DNA: TGTGCCAGCAGCCCGGGGACAGCCTCTGGAAACACCATATATTTT

clone size: .
V gene: TRBV7-8
J gene: TRBJ2-7
D gene: .
CDR3 length: 16
CDR3 protein: CASSLASTVLGSEQYF
CDR3 DNA: TGTGCCAGCAGCTTAGCGTCAACGGTCCTAGGGTCCGAGCAGTACTTC

clone size: .
V gene: TRBV5-1
J gene: TRBJ2-7
D gene: TRBD2
CDR3 length: 14
CDR3 protein: CASSLGTSGEEQYF
CDR3 DNA: TGCGCCAGCAGCTTGGGGACTAGCGGGGAGGAGCAGTACTTC

clone size: .
V gene: TRBV7-2
J gene: TRBJ2-1
D gene: TRBD2
CDR3 length: 19
CDR3 protein: CASSLAGTGRGSSYNEQFF
CDR3 DNA: TGTGCCAGCAGCTTAGCGGGTACGGGGCGGGGGAGCTCCTACAATGAGCAGTTCTTC

clone size: .
V gene: TRBV5-4
J gene: TRBJ1-1
D gene: .
CDR3 length: 17
CDR3 protein: CASRGPEGAAMNTEAFF
CDR3 DNA: TGTGCCAGCAGGGGACCAGAAGGGGCCGCGATGAACACTGAAGCTTTCTTT

clone size: .
V gene: TRBV18
J gene: TRBJ2-5
D gene: .
CDR3 length: 15
CDR3 protein: CASSPLAGSQETQYF
CDR3 DNA: TGTGCCAGCTCACCACTTGCGGGGAGCCAAGAGACCCAGTACTTC

clone size: once
V gene: TRBV11-3
J gene: TRBJ2-7
D gene: .
CDR3 length: 14
CDR3 protein: CASSLGGASYEQYF
CDR3 DNA: TGTGCCAGCAGCTTAGGTGGGGCCTCCTACGAGCAGTACTTC

clone size: .
V gene: TRBV28
J gene: TRBJ1-3
D gene: TRBD1
CDR3 length: 16
CDR3 protein: CASTDSDRGSGNTIYF
CDR3 DNA: TGTGCCAGCACCGATTCGGACAGGGGGTCTGGAAACACCATATATTTT

clone size: .
V gene: TRBV10-3
J gene: TRBJ2-3
D gene: TRBD2
CDR3 length: 14
CDR3 protein: CAISEASGDDTQYF
CDR3 DNA: TGTGCCATCAGTGAAGCGAGCGGGGACGATACGCAGTATTTT

clone size: .
V gene: TRBV28
J gene: TRBJ1-5
D gene: TRBD1
CDR3 length: 16
CDR3 protein: CASKRQGFIGNQPQHF
CDR3 DNA: TGTGCCAGCAAAAGACAGGGCTTTATTGGCAATCAGCCCCAGCATTTT

clone size: .
V gene: TRBV10-3
J gene: TRBJ1-2
D gene: .
CDR3 length: 12
CDR3 protein: CATRTDNYGYTF
CDR3 DNA: TGTGCCACCAGGACGGATAACTATGGCTACACCTTC